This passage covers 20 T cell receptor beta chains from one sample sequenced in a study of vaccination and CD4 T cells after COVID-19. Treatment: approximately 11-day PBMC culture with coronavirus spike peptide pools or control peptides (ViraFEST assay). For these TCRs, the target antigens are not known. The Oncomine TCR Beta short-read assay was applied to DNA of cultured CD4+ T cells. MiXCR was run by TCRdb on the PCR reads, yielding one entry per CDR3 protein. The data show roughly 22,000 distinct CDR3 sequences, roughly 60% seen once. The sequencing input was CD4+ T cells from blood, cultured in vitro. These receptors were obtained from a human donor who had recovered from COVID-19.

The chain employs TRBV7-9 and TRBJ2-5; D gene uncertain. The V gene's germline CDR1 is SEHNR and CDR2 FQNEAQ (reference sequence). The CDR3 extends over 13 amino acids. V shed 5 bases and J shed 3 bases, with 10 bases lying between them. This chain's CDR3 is CASSQHTEETQYF. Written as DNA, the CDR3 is TGTGCCAGCAGCCAACACACGGAAGAGACCCAGTACTTC. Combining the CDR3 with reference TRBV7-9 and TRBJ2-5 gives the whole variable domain DTGVSQNPRHKITKRGQNVTFRCDPISEHNRLYWYRQTLGQGPEFLTYFQNEAQLEKSRLLSDRFSAERPKGSFSTLEIQRTEQGDSAMYLCASSQHTEETQYFGPGTRLLVL.

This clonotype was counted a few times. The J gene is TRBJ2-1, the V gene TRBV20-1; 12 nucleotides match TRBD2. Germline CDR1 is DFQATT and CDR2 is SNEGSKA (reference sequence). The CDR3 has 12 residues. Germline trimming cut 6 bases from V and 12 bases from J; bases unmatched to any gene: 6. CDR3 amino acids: CSAATSGRRQFF. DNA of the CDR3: TGCAGTGCCGCTACTAGCGGGAGGAGGCAGTTCTTC.

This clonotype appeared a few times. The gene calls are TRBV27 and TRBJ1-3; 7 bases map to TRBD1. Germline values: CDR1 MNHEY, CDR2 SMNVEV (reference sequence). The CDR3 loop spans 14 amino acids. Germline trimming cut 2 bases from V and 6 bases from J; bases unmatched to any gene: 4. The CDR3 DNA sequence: TGTGCCAGCAGTTTAAGGGACAGCACAAACACCATATATTTT. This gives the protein CASSLRDSTNTIYF.

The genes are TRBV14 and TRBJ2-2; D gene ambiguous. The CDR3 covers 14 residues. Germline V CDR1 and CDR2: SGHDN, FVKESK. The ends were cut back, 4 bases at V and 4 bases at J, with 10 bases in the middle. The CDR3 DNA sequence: TGTGCCAGCAGCCCCCTTTGGGGCACCGGGGAGCTGTTTTTT. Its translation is CASSPLWGTGELFF. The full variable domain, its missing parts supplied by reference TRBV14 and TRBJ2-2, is EAGVTQFPSHSVIEKGQTVTLRCDPISGHDNLYWYRRVMGKEIKFLLHFVKESKQDESGMPNNRFLAERTGGTYSTLKVQPAELEDSGVYFCASSPLWGTGELFFGEGSRLTVL.

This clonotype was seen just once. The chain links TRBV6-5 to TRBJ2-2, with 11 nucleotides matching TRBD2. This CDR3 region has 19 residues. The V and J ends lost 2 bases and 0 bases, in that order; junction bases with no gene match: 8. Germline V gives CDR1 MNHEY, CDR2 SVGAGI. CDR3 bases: TGTGCCAGCAGTTACAGGGTTAGCGGGAGGGGATCGAACACCGGGGAGCTGTTTTTT. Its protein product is CASSYRVSGRGSNTGELFF.

CDR3 residues: CSVKTRSSSTDTQYF. In DNA form, the CDR3 reads TGCAGTGTGAAAACACGGAGTTCTAGCACAGATACGCAGTATTTT. The chain uses TRBV20-1 and TRBJ2-3; D is unresolved. Germline CDR1 is DFQATT and CDR2 is SNEGSKA (reference sequence). This CDR3 region has 15 residues. V lost 7 bases and J lost 0, with 17 bases in between.

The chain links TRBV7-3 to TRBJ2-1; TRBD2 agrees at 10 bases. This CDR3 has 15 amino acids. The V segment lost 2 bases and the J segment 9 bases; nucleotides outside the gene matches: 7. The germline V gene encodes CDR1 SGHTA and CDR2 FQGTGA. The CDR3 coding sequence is TGTGCCAGCAGCTTACGCCTAGCGGGAGCAGGTGAGCAGTTCTTC. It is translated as CASSLRLAGAGEQFF. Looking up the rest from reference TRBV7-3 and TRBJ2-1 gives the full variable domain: GAGVSQTPSNKVTEKGKYVELRCDPISGHTALYWYRQSLGQGPEFLIYFQGTGAADDSGLPNDRFFAVRPEGSVSTLKIQRTERGDSAVYLCASSLRLAGAGEQFFGPGTRLTVL.

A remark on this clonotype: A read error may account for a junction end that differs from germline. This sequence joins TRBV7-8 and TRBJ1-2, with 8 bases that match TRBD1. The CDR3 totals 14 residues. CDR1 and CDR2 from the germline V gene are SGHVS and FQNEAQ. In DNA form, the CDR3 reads TGTGCCAGCAGCAGGAGTGCAGGGGGCTATGGCTACATCTTC. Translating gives CASSRSAGGYGYIF.

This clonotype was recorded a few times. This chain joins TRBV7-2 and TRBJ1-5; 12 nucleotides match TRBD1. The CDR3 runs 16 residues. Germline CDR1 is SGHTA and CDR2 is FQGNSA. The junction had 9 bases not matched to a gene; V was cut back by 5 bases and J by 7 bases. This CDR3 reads CASSETGQGARQPQHF. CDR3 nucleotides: TGTGCCAGCAGCGAAACGGGACAGGGGGCGAGGCAGCCCCAGCATTTT.

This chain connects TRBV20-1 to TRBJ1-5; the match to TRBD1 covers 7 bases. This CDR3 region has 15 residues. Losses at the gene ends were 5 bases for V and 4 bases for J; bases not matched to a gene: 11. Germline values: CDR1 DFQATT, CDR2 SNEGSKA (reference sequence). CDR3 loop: CSASTTGFLNQPQHF. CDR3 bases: TGCAGTGCTTCAACGACAGGGTTCTTGAATCAGCCCCAGCATTTT.

This chain's CDR3 is CASSPRGLLDEQYF. The CDR3 coding sequence is TGTGCCAGCAGTCCCCGGGGTCTTTTAGACGAGCAGTACTTC. The rearrangement joins TRBV27 to TRBJ2-7, with D possibly matching TRBD2 (5 bases). CDR3 length: 14 residues. CDR1 and CDR2 (germline): MNHEY, SMNVEV (reference sequence). V dropped 5 bases and J dropped 5 bases, with 16 bases sitting between them.

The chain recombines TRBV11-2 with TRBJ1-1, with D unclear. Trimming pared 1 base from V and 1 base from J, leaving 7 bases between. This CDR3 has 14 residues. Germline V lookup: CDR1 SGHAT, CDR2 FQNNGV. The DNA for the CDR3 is TGTGCCAGCAGCTTAGCTCCGGGGAACACTGAAGCTTTCTTT. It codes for CASSLAPGNTEAFF.

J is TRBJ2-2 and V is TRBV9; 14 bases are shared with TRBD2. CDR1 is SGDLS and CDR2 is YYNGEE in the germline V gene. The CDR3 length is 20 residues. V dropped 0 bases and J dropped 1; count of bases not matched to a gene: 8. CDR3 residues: CASSVDRTSGRIQNTGELFF. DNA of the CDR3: TGTGCCAGCAGCGTAGATCGGACTAGCGGGAGGATTCAGAACACCGGGGAGCTGTTTTTT.

For the CDR3, the DNA is TGCAGTGCTAGTAAGGCTAGCGGGAGTACTAGCGATGAGCAGTTCTTC. The encoded protein is CSASKASGSTSDEQFF. The rearrangement joins TRBV20-1 to TRBJ2-1, with TRBD2 identical over 10 bases. The CDR3 covers 16 residues. Germline CDR1 is DFQATT and CDR2 is SNEGSKA (reference sequence). The J segment lost 8 bases and the V segment lost 3 bases, leaving 13 bases of the junction unmatched.

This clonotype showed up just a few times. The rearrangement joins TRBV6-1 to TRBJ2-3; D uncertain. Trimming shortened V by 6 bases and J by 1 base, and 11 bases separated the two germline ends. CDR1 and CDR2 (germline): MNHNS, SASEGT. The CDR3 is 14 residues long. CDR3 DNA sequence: TGTGCCAGCAGATCGGAGCGCGGCACAGATACGCAGTATTTT. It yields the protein CASRSERGTDTQYF.

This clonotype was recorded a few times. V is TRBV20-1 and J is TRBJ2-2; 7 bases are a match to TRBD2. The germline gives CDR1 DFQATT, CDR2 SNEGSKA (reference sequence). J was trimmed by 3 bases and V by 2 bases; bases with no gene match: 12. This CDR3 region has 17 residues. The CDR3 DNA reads TGCAGTGCTAGACCTCGGGGGAGGGCCGGATACACCGGGGAGCTGTTTTTT. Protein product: CSARPRGRAGYTGELFF.

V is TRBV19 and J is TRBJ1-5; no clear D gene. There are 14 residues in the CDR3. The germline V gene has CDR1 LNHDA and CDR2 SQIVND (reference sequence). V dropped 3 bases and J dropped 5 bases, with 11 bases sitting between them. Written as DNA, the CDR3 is TGTGCCAGTAGTATCAGAGGTCGTGATCAGCCCCAGCATTTT. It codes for CASSIRGRDQPQHF.

The CDR3 sequence is CASGRVRTANTGELFF. The CDR3 DNA sequence: TGTGCCAGCGGGCGGGTCCGGACAGCGAACACCGGGGAGCTGTTTTTT. This sequence joins TRBV28 and TRBJ2-2; the D gene is possibly TRBD1 (6 bases). Germline assignment: CDR1 MDHEN and CDR2 SYDVKM. The CDR3 covers 16 residues. V was cut by 8 bases and J by 0 bases, with 16 bases left in between.

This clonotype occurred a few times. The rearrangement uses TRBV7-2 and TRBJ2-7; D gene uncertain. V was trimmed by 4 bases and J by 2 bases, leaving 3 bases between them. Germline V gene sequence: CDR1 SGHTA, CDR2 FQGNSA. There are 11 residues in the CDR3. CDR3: CASSSTYEQYF. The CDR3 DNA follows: TGTGCCAGCAGCTCCACCTACGAGCAGTACTTC.

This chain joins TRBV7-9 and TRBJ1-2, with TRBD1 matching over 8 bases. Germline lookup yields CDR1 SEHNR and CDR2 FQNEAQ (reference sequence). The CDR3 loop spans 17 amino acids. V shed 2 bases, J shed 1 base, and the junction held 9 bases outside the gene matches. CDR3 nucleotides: TGTGCCAGCAGCTTAAGTCGGGCGACAGGGGTTAACTATGGCTACACCTTC. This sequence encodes CASSLSRATGVNYGYTF.